Detailed here is one TCR beta chain. Germline values: CDR1 SGHRS, CDR2 YFSETQ. The CDR3 has 15 residues. The trim removed 1 base at V and 2 bases at J, leaving 3 bases unmatched. This record comes from a study of T cell changes during pregnancy in multiple sclerosis. Only in-frame clones appear in the TCRdb table, and some are missing; sequencing was by immunoSEQ multiplex PCR. In the table there are 50,000 or so clones, 94% of which are singletons. Material: CD4+ T cells from peripheral blood mononuclear cells, obtained in the third trimester of pregnancy. The chain joins TRBV5-1 to TRBJ2-3, with 8 bases lining up with TRBD2. The source is a female donor with multiple sclerosis, enrolled in a pregnancy study. CDR3 nucleotide sequence: TGCGCCAGCAGCTTGACTAGCGGATACACAGATACGCAGTATTTT. Translating gives CASSLTSGYTDTQYF.